The subject of this entry is one T cell receptor beta chain. The sample belongs to a study of blood T cell repertoires in COVID-19. Methods used by the authors: Counts of nucleated cells, estimated from reference gene primer amplification, were obtained. TCRdb's table, derived via immunoSEQ multiplex PCR, lists solely in-frame clones and lacks some. V and J calls and clone size are copied from that table; D and trimming were computed from the DNA. This sample carries about 300,000 clones, 70% to 90% of them seen once, and the ten largest clones take approximately 8.5%. The V and J ends lost 5 bases and 4 bases respectively, with 17 bases between them. This CDR3 contains 15 residues. CDR1 and CDR2 (germline): SGHTA, FQGNSA.

The sample taken for sequencing was peripheral blood. The sequence came from a man aged 18-30 years with active or convalescent COVID-19. The rearrangement links TRBV7-2 to TRBJ1-2; maybe TRBD1 (5 bases). CDR3 sequence (DNA): TGTGCCAGCAGCCCCATACCGGGACTCGCCTATGGCTACACCTTC. Amino acids: CASSPIPGLAYGYTF. Together with reference TRBV7-2 and TRBJ1-2, the CDR3 gives the full variable domain: GAGVSQSPSNKVTEKGKDVELRCDPISGHTALYWYRQSLGQGLEFLIYFQGNSAPDKSGLPSDRFSAERTGGSVSTLTIQRTQQEDSAVYLCASSPIPGLAYGYTFGSGTRLTVV.